The 22 T cell receptor beta chains in this list originate from one sample, sequenced in a study of response to subunit inactivated influenza vaccine (dated by TCRdb to the late 2010s). Preparation of the library involved RT-PCR. The run used an Illumina HiSeq 2500. TCRdb handled the public reads itself, with Q25 trimming in fastp and clone calling in MiXCR, and kept productive beta chains. Here each entry gathers all rows of one CDR3 protein and keeps the most common genes and DNA. Within this sample are 610,000 or so distinct CDR3 sequences, with about 15% of them counted one time only. The biggest ten clones account for 11% of the sample. The sequences come from PBMCs from blood, collected 11 to 12 days after vaccination. The receptor set was obtained from a man aged 50 to 59 who received an inactivated influenza vaccine. Donor details come from another sample of the same person, matched by shared clones.

J is TRBJ2-1 and V is TRBV20-1; D perhaps matches TRBD1 (6 bases). This CDR3 has 14 amino acids. In germline, CDR1 is DFQATT, CDR2 SNEGSKA (reference sequence). V dropped 6 bases and J dropped 9 bases, with 21 bases sitting between them. The DNA of the CDR3 is TGCAGTGCCCTATCAGGGGAAATCTCGTTTGAGCAGTTCTTC. As protein: CSALSGEISFEQFF.

This clonotype came up many times. The chain carries TRBV20-1 and TRBJ2-5; 13 positions agree with TRBD2. Trimming removed 2 bases from V and 1 base from J; junction bases left unmatched: 1. The CDR3 has 15 amino acids. Germline CDR1 DFQATT, CDR2 SNEGSKA (reference sequence). CDR3 amino acids: CSARWTSGGQETQYF. The CDR3 bases are TGCAGTGCTAGATGGACTAGCGGGGGCCAAGAGACCCAGTACTTC.

This clonotype occurred a few times. Written as DNA, the CDR3 is TGCAGTGCTAAGTCGGTAGCGGGAGGCAATGAGCAGTTCTTC. This gives the protein CSAKSVAGGNEQFF. The rearrangement links TRBV20-1 to TRBJ2-1; 10 nucleotides match TRBD2. Germline V gene sequence: CDR1 DFQATT, CDR2 SNEGSKA (reference sequence). The ends lost 4 bases at V and 6 bases at J; junction bases unmatched: 6. The CDR3 contains 14 residues.

This clonotype came up a few times. This chain links TRBV6-5 with TRBJ2-3; 8 positions match TRBD1. The V gene end was trimmed by 7 bases and the J gene end by 5 bases; junction bases not matched to a gene: 8. CDR1 is MNHEY, CDR2 SVGAGI, per germline. The CDR3 is 14 amino acids. The chain's CDR3 is CASNLGQGQDTQYF. CDR3 nucleotide sequence: TGTGCCAGCAATTTAGGACAGGGACAAGATACGCAGTATTTT.

This clonotype showed up just a few times. The V and J genes are TRBV4-3 and TRBJ1-6; a weak D match, TRBD1 (6 bases). V shed 0 bases and J shed 8 bases, with 17 bases lying between them. The CDR3 contains 17 residues. Germline V lookup: CDR1 LGHNA, CDR2 YSLEER. The CDR3, as DNA: TGCGCCAGCAGCCAAGATCCTGTGGGGGCTTTAGATTCACCCCTCCACTTT. It yields the protein CASSQDPVGALDSPLHF.

This clonotype was counted only a few times. The rearrangement links TRBV27 to TRBJ2-7; no reliable D call. Trimming shortened V by 6 bases and J by 0 bases, and 15 bases separated the two germline ends. CDR3 length: 15 residues. Germline CDR1 MNHEY, CDR2 SMNVEV (reference sequence). CDR3: CASSPTVVGSYEQYF. The CDR3 nucleotides are TGTGCCAGCAGCCCTACCGTTGTGGGCTCCTACGAGCAGTACTTC.

This clonotype was counted a few times. The chain couples TRBV7-9 to TRBJ2-1; D gene unclear. V was trimmed by 4 bases and J by 2 bases, leaving 15 bases between them. Germline CDR1 reads SEHNR; CDR2 reads FQNEAQ (reference sequence). There are 16 residues in the CDR3. The CDR3 DNA is TGTGCCAGCAGCTCCGCAGGCGACCGCGCCTACAATGAGCAGTTCTTC. Protein product: CASSSAGDRAYNEQFF.

J is TRBJ1-6 and V is TRBV20-1; 11 nucleotides align to TRBD1. The CDR3 length is 16 residues. Germline lookup yields CDR1 DFQATT and CDR2 SNEGSKA (reference sequence). Losses at the gene ends were 1 base for V and 5 bases for J; bases not matched to a gene: 4. The CDR3 protein is CSARGTGGFDNSPLHF. Written as DNA, the CDR3 is TGCAGTGCTAGAGGGACAGGGGGCTTCGATAATTCACCCCTCCACTTT.

The rearrangement joins TRBV29-1 to TRBJ1-1; D perhaps matches TRBD1 (6 bases). Trimming pared 5 bases from V and 1 base from J, leaving 14 bases between. Germline CDR1 SQVTM, CDR2 ANQGSEA. The CDR3 length is 14 residues. For the CDR3, the DNA is TGCAGCGTTAAAAGGGGGGGACAGAACACTGAAGCTTTCTTT. It encodes CSVKRGGQNTEAFF.

This rearrangement joins TRBV6-1 to TRBJ1-2; 9 positions match TRBD1. Germline V gene sequence: CDR1 MNHNS, CDR2 SASEGT. This CDR3 has 14 amino acids. Trimming cost V 6 bases and J 6 bases; bases outside gene matches: 8. The CDR3 loop is CASRTTGGADGYTF. Here the CDR3 DNA reads TGTGCCAGCAGAACAACAGGGGGCGCCGATGGCTACACCTTC.

This clonotype showed up just a few times. The V call is TRBV5-1, the J call TRBJ2-1, with D maybe TRBD2 (5 bases). There are 14 residues in the CDR3. From germline, CDR1 is SGHRS and CDR2 YFSETQ. Trimming removed 2 bases at V and 4 bases at J, with 10 bases between. CDR3 nucleotide sequence: TGCGCCAGCAGCTTTAGCGATAGTTACAATGAGCAGTTCTTC. Amino acids: CASSFSDSYNEQFF.

This clonotype was counted between two and nine times. The V call is TRBV20-1, the J call TRBJ2-5, with 7 bases fitting TRBD2. In germline, CDR1 is DFQATT, CDR2 SNEGSKA (reference sequence). The V segment lost 1 base and the J segment 5 bases; nucleotides outside the gene matches: 10. The CDR3 runs 15 residues. This CDR3 reads CSARVYGGSSETQYF. CDR3 coding DNA: TGCAGTGCTAGAGTTTATGGCGGGAGCAGTGAGACCCAGTACTTC.

The chain is built from TRBV20-1 and TRBJ2-7; D is possibly TRBD2 (5 bases). The germline V gene has CDR1 DFQATT and CDR2 SNEGSKA (reference sequence). Trimming took off 6 bases at V and 4 bases at J, with 13 bases between the two ends. The length of the CDR3 is 12 residues. In nucleotides, the CDR3 is TGCAGTGCACTGATGGGAGTTTACGAGCAGTACTTC. This translates into CSALMGVYEQYF.

This rearrangement joins TRBV28 to TRBJ2-7; D ambiguous. CDR3 length: 14 amino acids. The germline V and J ends were trimmed by 3 bases and 1 base, with 10 bases remaining between them. CDR1 is MDHEN, CDR2 SYDVKM, per germline. The CDR3 nucleotides are TGTGCCAGCAGTTTTCCCGACGGTTCCTACGAGCAGTACTTC. Translated, it gives CASSFPDGSYEQYF.

The gene calls are TRBV5-5 and TRBJ1-1; the D is unclear. Germline V lookup: CDR1 SGHKS, CDR2 YYEKEE (reference sequence). This CDR3 spans 14 amino acids. V dropped 6 bases and J dropped 1 base, with 13 bases sitting between them. The CDR3 DNA reads as TGTGCCAGCATGCTTAGGGCGGGGAACACTGAAGCTTTCTTT. Its translation is CASMLRAGNTEAFF.

The V call is TRBV20-1, the J call TRBJ1-3; no reliable D call. This CDR3 region has 14 residues. Trimming removed 6 bases at V and 2 bases at J, with 14 bases between. CDR1 DFQATT and CDR2 SNEGSKA come from the germline V gene (reference sequence). The CDR3 region has the DNA TGCAGTGCCGACCCGGGTGGGACTGGAAACACCATATATTTT. It codes for CSADPGGTGNTIYF.

The rearrangement joins TRBV28 to TRBJ2-5, with 8 bases matching TRBD1. There are 17 residues in the CDR3. Germline V gene data show CDR1 as MDHEN and CDR2 as SYDVKM. V trimming: 0 bases; J trimming: 5 bases; junction bases outside the gene matches: 11. Here the CDR3 DNA reads TGTGCCAGCAGTTTATGGGGTCGCAGGGGGCTAGATGAGACCCAGTACTTC. It encodes CASSLWGRRGLDETQYF.

In its sample, this clonotype was seen a few times. This chain connects TRBV6-2 or TRBV6-3 to TRBJ2-7, with 9 bases aligning to TRBD1. The CDR3 consists of 14 residues. Trimming took 6 bases from V and 6 from J; bases not matched to a gene: 9. Germline values: CDR1 MNHEY, CDR2 SVGEGT. The CDR3 DNA is TGTGCCAGCAGAACCGGGACAGGGACTCGCGAGCAGTACTTC. It is translated as CASRTGTGTREQYF.

This clonotype was counted a few times. The V and J genes are TRBV6-1 and TRBJ2-1, with 9 positions matching TRBD2. Trimming took 5 bases from V and 1 from J; bases not matched to a gene: 6. The germline V gene encodes CDR1 MNHNS and CDR2 SASEGT. This CDR3 has 16 residues. This CDR3 is CASSRGLALSYNEQFF. CDR3 in DNA: TGTGCCAGCAGTCGCGGACTAGCGCTTTCCTACAATGAGCAGTTCTTC.

There are a few counts of this clonotype. The V gene is TRBV6-2 or TRBV6-3, the J gene TRBJ1-2; TRBD1 might be the D (5 bases). Trimming took 6 bases from V and 3 from J, leaving 17 bases between them. This CDR3 region has 15 residues. Germline assignment: CDR1 MNHEY and CDR2 SVGEGT. This chain's CDR3 is CASSLRGIGYYGYTF. The DNA for the CDR3 is TGTGCCAGCAGCTTACGGGGGATCGGGTACTATGGCTACACCTTC.

The sample holds a few counts of this clonotype. The V and J genes are TRBV7-8 and TRBJ1-3, with 11 bases matching TRBD1. The CDR3 is 18 amino acids. Germline V gene sequence: CDR1 SGHVS, CDR2 FQNEAQ. J lost 3 bases, V lost 3 bases, and 10 bases had no gene match. The CDR3 DNA follows: TGTGCCAGCAGCTTGATCGGGACAGGGGGTGCCGTTGGAAACACCATATATTTT. This encodes CASSLIGTGGAVGNTIYF.

Ten or more counts support this clonotype. The rearrangement joins TRBV5-1 to TRBJ1-1, with 7 positions matching TRBD1. Germline V gives CDR1 SGHRS, CDR2 YFSETQ. The CDR3 covers 15 residues. After removal of 2 bases from V and 0 bases from J, the junction contained 4 bases not matched to a gene. CDR3 sequence: CASSFWTGVNTEAFF. CDR3 DNA: TGCGCCAGCAGCTTCTGGACAGGAGTGAACACTGAAGCTTTCTTT. Together with reference TRBV5-1 and TRBJ1-1, the CDR3 gives the full variable domain: KAGVTQTPRYLIKTRGQQVTLSCSPISGHRSVSWYQQTPGQGLQFLFEYFSETQRNKGNFPGRFSGRQFSNSRSEMNVSTLELGDSALYLCASSFWTGVNTEAFFGQGTRLTVV.